Below are 6 T cell receptor beta chains sequenced from a single sample in a study of blood T cell repertoires in COVID-19 (dated by TCRdb to about 2020). The library was prepared using the immunoSEQ multiplex PCR assay. This is the immuneACCESS table as TCRdb keeps it, with only in-frame sequences that have V and J called. A part of the clones is gone; compared with another copy, unresolved V genes explain less than half, and the rest is unexplained. This sample comprises 300,000 to 450,000 clones, 75% to 90% of them detected only once. The top ten clones comprise around 1% of the sample. Sequenced: PBMCs or T cells enriched from blood (not recorded which). Every receptor here comes from a man aged 18-30 years who had recovered from COVID-19.

The J gene is TRBJ2-1, the V gene TRBV7-9; D gene ambiguous. The CDR3 consists of 13 residues. Looked up from germline, CDR1 is SEHNR and CDR2 is FQNEAQ (reference sequence). V dropped 2 bases and J dropped 9 bases, with 11 bases sitting between them. CDR3 in amino acids: CASSLSSATEQFF. CDR3 nucleotides: TGTGCCAGCAGCTTATCGAGCGCGACTGAGCAGTTCTTC.

This chain connects TRBV5-1 to TRBJ2-5, with TRBD2 matching over 12 bases. Trimming removed 4 bases from V and 4 bases from J; junction bases left unmatched: 2. This CDR3 contains 14 residues. CDR1 and CDR2 (germline): SGHRS, YFSETQ. The CDR3 DNA follows: TGCGCCAGCAGCGAGGGACTAGCGGGAGAGACCCAGTACTTC. Translating gives CASSEGLAGETQYF.

The V call is TRBV6-5, the J call TRBJ1-1, with 7 bases aligning to TRBD1. This CDR3 is 12 amino acids long. Germline CDR1 MNHEY, CDR2 SVGAGI. V lost 6 bases and J lost 6; bases outside the gene matches: 4. The CDR3 DNA follows: TGTGCCAGCAGCTCGACAGGGTCTGAAGCTTTCTTT. It is translated as CASSSTGSEAFF.

This chain connects TRBV7-2 to TRBJ2-2; maybe TRBD2 (5 bases). This CDR3 has 14 residues. Germline V gene lookup returns CDR1 SGHTA and CDR2 FQGNSA. V was pared by 1 base and J by 7 bases, with 10 bases between. The CDR3 coding sequence is TGTGCCAGCAGCTTAGAGGGAGTGGTCGGGGAGCTGTTTTTT. Encoded protein: CASSLEGVVGELFF.

The J gene is TRBJ2-3, the V gene TRBV4-1; 9 bases are shared with TRBD2. V shed 1 base and J 0 bases; nucleotides not matched to a gene: 14. Germline V CDR1 and CDR2: MGHRA, YSYEKL. The CDR3 is 20 amino acids. The CDR3 region has the DNA TGCGCCAGCAGCCAAGGGCAAACTAGCGGGCCGGTTTCTAGCACAGATACGCAGTATTTT. Protein: CASSQGQTSGPVSSTDTQYF.

This chain links TRBV6-5 with TRBJ1-4; no definite D call. Germline V gives CDR1 MNHEY, CDR2 SVGAGI. Trimming left V 0 bases short and J 5 bases short, with 10 bases between. The CDR3 extends over 15 amino acids. CDR3 DNA sequence: TGTGCCAGCAGTTACTCGAACTTCGTAAATGAAAAACTGTTTTTT. This translates into CASSYSNFVNEKLFF.